This T cell receptor beta chain was captured by sequencing in a study of blood T cell repertoires in COVID-19. Study-wide context: Donors in the United States, Italy and Spain gave samples during acute or convalescent COVID-19. In each case, the material was cDNA or gDNA derived from T cells, B-cell-depleted T cells, or PBMCs.

Per the authors' pipeline: From reference gene primer amplification, estimates of nucleated cell counts were derived. Sequenced by immunoSEQ multiplex PCR; TCRdb stores in-frame clones only, minus some. V and J calls and clone size follow that table, whereas D and trimming were derived from the DNA. Altogether roughly 190,000 clones are present, around 83% being singletons, with the ten largest covering approximately 6.1%. The CDR3 length is 14 residues. Germline V CDR1 and CDR2: MNHEY, SMNVEV (reference sequence). V gave up 6 bases and J gave up 10 bases; unmatched junction bases: 13. This clone was observed once.

This sequence originates from a woman aged 35 to 49 with acute or convalescent COVID-19. The gene calls are TRBV27 and TRBJ1-1; TRBD1 aligns across 8 bases. Sequencing input: peripheral blood. The CDR3 loop is CASRPGTGGWRAFF. CDR3 in DNA: TGTGCCAGCAGGCCCGGGACAGGAGGTTGGAGAGCTTTCTTT.